The clone carrying this T cell receptor beta chain was counted once. Antigen unknown. This entry belongs to a study of CD8 T cells in ankylosing spondylitis. Study-wide results and caveats: Some of the motif variants had earlier been found in reactive arthritis patients' fluid and blood. Significant enrichment of disease-linked clones was reportedly seen in matched ankylosing spondylitis synovial fluid. CD8+ by phenotype, disease-linked clones were relatively rare in peripheral blood. Characteristic, it appeared, of ankylosing spondylitis blood was a TCR beta motif of about eight highly homologous variants.

TCRdb independently ran MiXCR on the 5' RACE reads; one entry per CDR3 protein. The repertoire has some 270,000 distinct CDR3 sequences, approximately 30% of them found once; the top ten carry 3.5% to 4.5%. With 0 bases clipped from V and 4 bases from J, the junction kept 8 bases outside the gene matches. This CDR3 spans 16 amino acids. Per germline, CDR1 SGDLS and CDR2 YYNGEE. The source material was blood, either unsorted or a sorted T cell fraction (not recorded which). The chain employs TRBV9 and TRBJ1-2; 8 bases agree with TRBD1. This receptor was identified in a male donor with ankylosing spondylitis or in good health (not recorded which). The CDR3 sequence: CASSVVEGQAIYGYTF. For the CDR3, the DNA is TGTGCCAGCAGCGTAGTAGAGGGACAGGCAATCTATGGCTACACCTTC. The full variable domain, completed using reference TRBV9 and TRBJ1-2, is DSGVTQTPKHLITATGQRVTLRCSPRSGDLSVYWYQQSLDQGLQFLIQYYNGEERAKGNILERFSAQQFPDLHSELNLSSLELGDSALYFCASSVVEGQAIYGYTFGSGTRLTVV.